The entry below describes one TCR beta chain. Its antigen specificity is not known. No much larger clonotype is one base removed from it; base qualities were not supplied. The data originate from a study of control samples from healthy donors and cancer patients (dated by TCRdb to about 2020). Receptors were amplified or captured by the immunoSEQ multiplex PCR assay. Held by TCRdb, this immuneACCESS table contains in-frame sequences only and omits some clones. Under half of the omission traces to an unresolved V gene where checked; the cause of the rest is unknown. The sample table records about 150,000 clones; around 90% of these occur just once. Jointly, the top ten make up 0.65% to 0.75% of the sample. From the cysteine through the phenylalanine, the CDR3 covers 15 amino acids. The DNA shown is the 45-base CDR3, in frame from base 1. The CDR1 and CDR2 encoded by the germline V gene are MNHEY and SVGAGI. The V end gives up 2 bases and the J end 2 bases, leaving 3 bases in the junction not matched to a gene.

The chain was built from TRBV6-5 and TRBJ2-7; 10 middle bases align to TRBD1. This TCR was sampled from a woman aged 25 to 45 in good health. Material: blood. The DNA sequence reads TGTGCCAGCAGTTACGGGGACAGGGGAACCTACGAGCAGTACTTC. It encodes CASSYGDRGTYEQYF.